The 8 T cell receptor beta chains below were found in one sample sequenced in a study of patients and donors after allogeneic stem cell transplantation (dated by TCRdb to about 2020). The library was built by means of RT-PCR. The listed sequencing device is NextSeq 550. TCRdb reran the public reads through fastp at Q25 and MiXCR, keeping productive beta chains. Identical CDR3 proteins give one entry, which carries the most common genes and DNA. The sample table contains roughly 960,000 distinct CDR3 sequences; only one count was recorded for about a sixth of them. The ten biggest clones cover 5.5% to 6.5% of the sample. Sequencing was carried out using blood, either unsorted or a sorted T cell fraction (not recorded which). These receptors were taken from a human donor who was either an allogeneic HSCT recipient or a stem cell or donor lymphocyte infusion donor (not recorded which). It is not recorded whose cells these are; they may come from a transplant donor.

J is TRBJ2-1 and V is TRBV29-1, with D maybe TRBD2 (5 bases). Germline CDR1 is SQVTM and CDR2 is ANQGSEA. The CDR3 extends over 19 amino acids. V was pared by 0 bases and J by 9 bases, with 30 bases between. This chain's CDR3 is CSVEDSIFRRAGRGSEQFF. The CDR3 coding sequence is TGCAGCGTTGAAGATTCAATTTTCAGGCGGGCGGGCCGTGGGAGTGAGCAGTTCTTC.

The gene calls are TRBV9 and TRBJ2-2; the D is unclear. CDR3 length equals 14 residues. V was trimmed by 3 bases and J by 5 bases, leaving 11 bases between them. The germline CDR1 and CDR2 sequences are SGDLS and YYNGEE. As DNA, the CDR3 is TGTGCCAGCAGCGCCTCGAGAAATACCGGGGAGCTGTTTTTT. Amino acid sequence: CASSASRNTGELFF.

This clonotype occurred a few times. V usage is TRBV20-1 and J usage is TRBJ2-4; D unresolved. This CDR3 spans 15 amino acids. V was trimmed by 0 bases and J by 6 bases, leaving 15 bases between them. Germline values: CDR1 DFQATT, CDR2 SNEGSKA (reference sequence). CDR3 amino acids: CSARDSGSLGNIQYF. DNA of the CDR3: TGCAGTGCTAGAGATTCCGGGTCGCTCGGAAACATTCAGTACTTC.

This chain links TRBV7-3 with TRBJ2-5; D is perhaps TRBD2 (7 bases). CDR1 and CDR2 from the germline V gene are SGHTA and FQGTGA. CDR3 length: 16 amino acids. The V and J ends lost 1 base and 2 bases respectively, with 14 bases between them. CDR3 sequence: CASSLRGGALQETQYF. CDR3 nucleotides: TGTGCCAGCAGCTTAAGAGGGGGGGCCTTACAAGAGACCCAGTACTTC.

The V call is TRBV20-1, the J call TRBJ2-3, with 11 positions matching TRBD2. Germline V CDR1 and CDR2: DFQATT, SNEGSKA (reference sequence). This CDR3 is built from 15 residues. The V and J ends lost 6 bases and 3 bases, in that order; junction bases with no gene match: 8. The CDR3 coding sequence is TGCAGTGCGGAGGGGACTAGCGGAAAAACAGATACGCAGTATTTT. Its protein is CSAEGTSGKTDTQYF.

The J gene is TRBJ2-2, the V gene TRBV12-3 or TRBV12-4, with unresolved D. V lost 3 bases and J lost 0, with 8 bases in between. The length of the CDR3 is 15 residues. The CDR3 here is CASSFQVANTGELFF. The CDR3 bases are TGTGCCAGCAGTTTCCAGGTAGCGAACACCGGGGAGCTGTTTTTT.

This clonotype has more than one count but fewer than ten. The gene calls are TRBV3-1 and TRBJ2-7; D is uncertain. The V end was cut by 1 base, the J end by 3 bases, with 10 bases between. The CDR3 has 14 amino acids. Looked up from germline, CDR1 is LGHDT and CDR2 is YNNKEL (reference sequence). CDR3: CASSQGAQFYEQYF. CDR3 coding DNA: TGTGCCAGCAGCCAAGGCGCCCAATTCTACGAGCAGTACTTC.

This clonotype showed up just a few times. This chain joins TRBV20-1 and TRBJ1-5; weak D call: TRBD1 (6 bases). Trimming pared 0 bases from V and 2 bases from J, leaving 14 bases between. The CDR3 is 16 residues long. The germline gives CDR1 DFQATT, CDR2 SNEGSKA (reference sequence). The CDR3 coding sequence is TGCAGTGCTAGAGACGCACAGGGTTTTGGCAATCAGCCCCAGCATTTT. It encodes CSARDAQGFGNQPQHF.